What follows are 20 T cell receptor beta chains derived from one specimen sequenced in a study of T cells in Graves' hyperthyroidism and ophthalmopathy. RNA transcripts provided the source from which TCR beta CDR3 regions were amplified. A first-round RT-PCR of the TCR CDR3 used the HTBI primer set. TCRdb passed the multiplex PCR reads through MiXCR, listing each CDR3 protein once. Altogether about 350,000 distinct CDR3 sequences are present, nearly 15% being singletons, with the ten largest covering roughly a fifth. Sequenced material: blood. Every receptor here comes from a woman aged 60-75 years with Graves' ophthalmopathy.

This clonotype was seen many times. The chain employs TRBV6-1 and TRBJ2-1, with a tentative D call TRBD2 (6 bases). The CDR3 is made up of 15 amino acids. Germline V gene data show CDR1 as MNHNS and CDR2 as SASEGT. V was cut by 5 bases and J by 0 bases, with 11 bases left in between. The CDR3 DNA follows: TGTGCCAGCAGTTACGACGGGAGCTCCTACAATGAGCAGTTCTTC. The encoded protein is CASSYDGSSYNEQFF.

V is TRBV7-9 and J is TRBJ2-7; D gene uncertain. Judging by the DNA end, TRBJ2-1 fits better; the J call may be wrong. CDR1 is SEHNR, CDR2 FQNEAQ, per germline (reference sequence). The CDR3 has 15 amino acids. CDR3 in DNA: TGTGCCAGCAGCAGCGCCGAGGACCCCTCCTACGAGCAGTTCTTC. Translation: CASSSAEDPSYEQFF.

This clonotype was counted many times. V usage is TRBV20-1 and J usage is TRBJ2-1; TRBD2 matches 13 bases. After removal of 3 bases from V and 2 bases from J, the junction contained 4 bases not matched to a gene. Germline lookup yields CDR1 DFQATT and CDR2 SNEGSKA (reference sequence). This CDR3 is built from 16 residues. CDR3: CSARPTSGRAYNEQFF. The CDR3 DNA reads TGCAGTGCTAGGCCCACTAGCGGGAGGGCCTACAATGAGCAGTTCTTC.

The chain joins TRBV9 to TRBJ2-3; TRBD1 aligns across 10 bases. CDR3 length: 12 residues. Trimming removed 5 bases from V and 6 bases from J; junction bases left unmatched: 0. Germline V lookup: CDR1 SGDLS, CDR2 YYNGEE. CDR3 sequence reads: CASRGQGDTQYF. The CDR3 nucleotides are TGTGCCAGCAGGGGACAGGGGGATACGCAGTATTTT.

This rearrangement joins TRBV3-1 to TRBJ2-7, with 15 nucleotides matching TRBD2. V was pared by 3 bases and J by 4 bases, with 7 bases of the junction left unmatched. Germline V gives CDR1 LGHDT, CDR2 YNNKEL (reference sequence). The CDR3 is 17 amino acids. Here the CDR3 DNA reads TGTGCCAGCAGCCAGACACCGGGACTAGCGGGAGGTTACGAGCAGTACTTC. Its translation is CASSQTPGLAGGYEQYF.

This clonotype was seen repeatedly, ten times or more. The V call is TRBV6-1, the J call TRBJ2-3; possible D gene TRBD2, 5 bases. From germline, CDR1 is MNHNS and CDR2 SASEGT. Trimming removed 0 bases from V and 4 bases from J, with 20 bases in between. There are 18 residues in the CDR3. This chain's CDR3 is CASSEALRASKRADTQYF. In nucleotides, the CDR3 is TGTGCCAGCAGTGAAGCGCTTCGGGCTAGCAAAAGGGCAGATACGCAGTATTTT.

This clonotype turned up a few times. J is TRBJ2-1 and V is TRBV12-3 or TRBV12-4; unclear D gene. V was trimmed by 4 bases and J by 3 bases, leaving 13 bases between them. The CDR3 extends over 15 amino acids. The DNA of the CDR3 is TGTGCCAGCAGTTCGACAAATAAACGCTACAATGAGCAGTTCTTC. It yields the protein CASSSTNKRYNEQFF.

This clonotype was seen only a few times. The V gene is TRBV28, the J gene TRBJ2-2, with D possibly TRBD1 on 6 matching bases. V shed 8 bases and J shed 5 bases, with 18 bases lying between them. This CDR3 has 15 residues. Germline CDR1 is MDHEN and CDR2 is SYDVKM. The DNA for the CDR3 is TGTGCCAGCGCCTGGGACACACGAGAGACCGGGGAGCTGTTTTTT. As protein: CASAWDTRETGELFF.

This clonotype has ten or more counts. The CDR3 coding sequence is TGTGCCAGCAGCCGAGGACAAACGGAGACCCAGTACTTC. It specifies CASSRGQTETQYF. V and J are TRBV11-2 and TRBJ2-5; a possible D gene is TRBD1 (5 bases). This CDR3 comprises 13 residues. Per the germline V gene, CDR1 is SGHAT and CDR2 is FQNNGV. Trimming shortened V by 5 bases and J by 5 bases, and 12 bases separated the two germline ends.

A few counts support this clonotype. The V and J genes are TRBV6-1 and TRBJ2-2; 12 bases map to TRBD2. The V and J ends lost 5 bases and 7 bases, in that order; junction bases with no gene match: 11. The CDR3 runs 17 residues. CDR1 is MNHNS, CDR2 SASEGT, per germline. CDR3 in DNA: TGTGCCAGCAGTTTCATACGACTAGCGGGAGTCCTCGGGGAGCTGTTTTTT. Its translation: CASSFIRLAGVLGELFF.

This clonotype was seen at least ten times. This rearrangement joins TRBV27 to TRBJ2-3; 11 bases map to TRBD2. V was pared by 5 bases and J by 5 bases, with 12 bases of the junction left unmatched. CDR3 size: 17 residues. CDR1 is MNHEY, CDR2 SMNVEV, per germline (reference sequence). The CDR3: CASSTYALAGVRDTQYF. The CDR3 coding sequence is TGTGCCAGCAGTACATACGCACTAGCGGGAGTTCGAGATACGCAGTATTTT.

This clonotype was detected ten times or more. The genes are TRBV9 and TRBJ2-2; 7 bases are shared with TRBD1. The length of the CDR3 is 17 residues. Germline V gene lookup returns CDR1 SGDLS and CDR2 YYNGEE. V shed 3 bases and J 5 bases; nucleotides not matched to a gene: 13. The CDR3 DNA follows: TGTGCCAGCAGCGAGGGGGCTCGGAGCGGCCTAACCGGGGAGCTGTTTTTT. It translates to CASSEGARSGLTGELFF. The variable domain in full, completed from reference TRBV9 and TRBJ2-2, reads DSGVTQTPKHLITATGQRVTLRCSPRSGDLSVYWYQQSLDQGLQFLIQYYNGEERAKGNILERFSAQQFPDLHSELNLSSLELGDSALYFCASSEGARSGLTGELFFGEGSRLTVL.

In this sample, this clonotype turned up a few times. CDR3 residues: CASRLQGGGTDTQYF. The CDR3 nucleotides are TGTGCCAGCAGACTTCAGGGGGGGGGCACAGATACGCAGTATTTT. J is TRBJ2-3 and V is TRBV3-1; D tentatively reads TRBD1 or TRBD2 (7 bases each). The CDR3 is 15 residues long. Germline V gene data show CDR1 as LGHDT and CDR2 as YNNKEL (reference sequence). Trimming cost V 6 bases and J 1 base, with 14 bases left between them.

This clonotype was counted a few times. V usage is TRBV11-2 and J usage is TRBJ1-5; D is unclear. Germline CDR1 and CDR2: SGHAT and FQNNGV. The CDR3 runs to 13 residues. Trimming cost V 4 bases and J 1 base, with 5 bases left between them. For the CDR3, the DNA is TGTGCCAGCAGCTGGGAAAGCAATCAGCCCCAGCATTTT. It is translated as CASSWESNQPQHF.

This chain uses TRBV28 with TRBJ2-1; 14 bases are a match to TRBD2. J was trimmed by 7 bases and V by 3 bases; bases with no gene match: 11. The CDR3 consists of 18 residues. Germline V gives CDR1 MDHEN, CDR2 SYDVKM. CDR3 protein: CASSFPTSGRAGVNEQFF. CDR3 in DNA: TGTGCCAGCAGTTTCCCGACTAGCGGGAGGGCCGGGGTGAATGAGCAGTTCTTC. The complete variable domain, with remaining parts taken from reference TRBV28 and TRBJ2-1, reads DVKVTQSSRYLVKRTGEKVFLECVQDMDHENMFWYRQDPGLGLRLIYFSYDVKMKEKGDIPEGYSVSREKKERFSLILESASTNQTSMYLCASSFPTSGRAGVNEQFFGPGTRLTVL.

This clonotype was seen ten or more times. J is TRBJ2-7 and V is TRBV7-9; tentatively, D is TRBD1 (5 bases). V was cut by 5 bases and J by 3 bases, with 20 bases left in between. Germline CDR1 and CDR2: SEHNR and FQNEAQ (reference sequence). This CDR3 region has 16 residues. The CDR3 DNA sequence: TGTGCCAGCAGCGGGTCGGTATTCGGACAACGCTACGAGCAGTACTTC. Translation: CASSGSVFGQRYEQYF.

This clonotype was seen many times. The CDR3 protein is CASSPVRGLNEQFF. The CDR3 DNA reads as TGTGCCAGCAGTCCGGTCAGGGGTCTCAATGAGCAGTTCTTC. The V gene is TRBV27, the J gene TRBJ2-1, with D maybe TRBD1 (6 bases). Trimming removed 5 bases at V and 6 bases at J, with 14 bases between. CDR1 is MNHEY, CDR2 SMNVEV, per germline (reference sequence). This CDR3 is built from 14 residues.

The V gene is TRBV29-1, the J gene TRBJ1-1; TRBD1 matches 7 bases. The CDR3 length is 14 residues. Germline V gene sequence: CDR1 SQVTM, CDR2 ANQGSEA. V lost 8 bases to trimming and J lost 1 base; unmatched junction nucleotides: 10. CDR3 in DNA: TGCAGCACCCGACAGGGAGGGAGGAACACTGAAGCTTTCTTT. Translating gives CSTRQGGRNTEAFF.

This clonotype was seen a few times. V and J are TRBV19 and TRBJ2-5, with 10 nucleotides matching TRBD2. Germline V gene sequence: CDR1 LNHDA, CDR2 SQIVND (reference sequence). V was clipped by 3 bases and J by 5 bases; unmatched bases: 6. The CDR3 runs to 15 residues. The CDR3 DNA reads TGTGCCAGTAGTATGCTAGCGGGAGTGTGGGAGACCCAGTACTTC. Translated: CASSMLAGVWETQYF.

This clonotype occurred many times. The V and J genes are TRBV7-3 and TRBJ2-1; D gene uncertain. The CDR3 totals 12 residues. Germline V lookup: CDR1 SGHTA, CDR2 FQGTGA. V was pared by 4 bases and J by 10 bases, with 11 bases between. DNA of the CDR3: TGTGCCAGCAGCTCCAACTCCAGGGAGCAGTTCTTC. Translation gives CASSSNSREQFF. Together with reference TRBV7-3 and TRBJ2-1, the CDR3 gives the full variable domain: GAGVSQTPSNKVTEKGKYVELRCDPISGHTALYWYRQSLGQGPEFLIYFQGTGAADDSGLPNDRFFAVRPEGSVSTLKIQRTERGDSAVYLCASSSNSREQFFGPGTRLTVL.